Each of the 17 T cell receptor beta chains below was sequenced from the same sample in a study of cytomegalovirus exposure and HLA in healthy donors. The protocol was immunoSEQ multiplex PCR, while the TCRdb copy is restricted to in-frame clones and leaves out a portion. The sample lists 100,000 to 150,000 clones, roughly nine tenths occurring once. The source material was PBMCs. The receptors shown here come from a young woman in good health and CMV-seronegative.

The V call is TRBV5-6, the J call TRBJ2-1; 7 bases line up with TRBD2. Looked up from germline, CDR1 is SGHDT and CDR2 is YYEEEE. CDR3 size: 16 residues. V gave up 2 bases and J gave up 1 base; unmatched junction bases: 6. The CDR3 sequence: CASSFVGGGSYNEQFF. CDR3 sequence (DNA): TGTGCCAGCAGCTTTGTGGGGGGAGGGTCCTACAATGAGCAGTTCTTC.

This CDR3 is CASSDSTGGRSEAFF. The CDR3 DNA reads as TGTGCCAGCAGCGACTCGACAGGGGGTAGGTCTGAAGCTTTCTTT. The chain recombines TRBV11-2 with TRBJ1-1; TRBD1 matches 9 bases. The CDR3 has 15 residues. Per germline, CDR1 SGHAT and CDR2 FQNNGV. The V gene end was trimmed by 5 bases and the J gene end by 6 bases; junction bases not matched to a gene: 10. Supplemented by reference TRBV11-2 and TRBJ1-1, the full variable domain reads EAGVAQSPRYKIIEKRQSVAFWCNPISGHATLYWYQQILGQGPKLLIQFQNNGVVDDSQLPKDRFSAERLKGVDSTLKIQPAKLEDSAVYLCASSDSTGGRSEAFFGQGTRLTVV.

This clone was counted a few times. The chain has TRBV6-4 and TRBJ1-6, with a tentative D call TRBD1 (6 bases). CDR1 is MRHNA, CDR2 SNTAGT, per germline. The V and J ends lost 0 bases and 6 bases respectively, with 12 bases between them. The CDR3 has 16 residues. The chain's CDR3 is CASSDSFRTANSPLHF. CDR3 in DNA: TGTGCCAGCAGTGACTCGTTTCGGACAGCTAATTCACCCCTCCACTTT.

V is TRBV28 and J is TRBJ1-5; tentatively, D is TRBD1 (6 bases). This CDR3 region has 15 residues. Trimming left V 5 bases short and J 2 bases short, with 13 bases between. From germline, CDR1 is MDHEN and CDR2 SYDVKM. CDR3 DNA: TGTGCCAGCAGTCACAGGGCCATGGGCAATCAGCCCCAGCATTTT. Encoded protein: CASSHRAMGNQPQHF.

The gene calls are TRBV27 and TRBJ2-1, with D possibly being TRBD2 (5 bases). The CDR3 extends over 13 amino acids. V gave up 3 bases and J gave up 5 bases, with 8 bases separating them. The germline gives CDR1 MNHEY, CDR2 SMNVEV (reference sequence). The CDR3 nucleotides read TGTGCCAGCAGTTTCGGGGAAAACAATGAGCAGTTCTTC. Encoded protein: CASSFGENNEQFF.

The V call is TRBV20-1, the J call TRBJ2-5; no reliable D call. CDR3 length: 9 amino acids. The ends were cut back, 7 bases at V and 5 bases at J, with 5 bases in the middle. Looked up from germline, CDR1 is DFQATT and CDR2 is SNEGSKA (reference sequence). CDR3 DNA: TGCAGTGTTATGGAGACCCAGTACTTC. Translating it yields CSVMETQYF.

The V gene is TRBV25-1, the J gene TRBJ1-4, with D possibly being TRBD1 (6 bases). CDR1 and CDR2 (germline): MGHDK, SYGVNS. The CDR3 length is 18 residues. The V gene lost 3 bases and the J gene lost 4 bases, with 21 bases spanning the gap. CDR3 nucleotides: TGTGCCAGCAGTGACTTGGGGTCGTTGGGACACCTTAATGAAAAACTGTTTTTT. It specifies CASSDLGSLGHLNEKLFF. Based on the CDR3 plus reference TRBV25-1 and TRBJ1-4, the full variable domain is EADIYQTPRYLVIGTGKKITLECSQTMGHDKMYWYQQDPGMELHLIHYSYGVNSTEKGDLSSESTVSRIRTEHFPLTLESARPSHTSQYLCASSDLGSLGHLNEKLFFGSGTQLSVL.

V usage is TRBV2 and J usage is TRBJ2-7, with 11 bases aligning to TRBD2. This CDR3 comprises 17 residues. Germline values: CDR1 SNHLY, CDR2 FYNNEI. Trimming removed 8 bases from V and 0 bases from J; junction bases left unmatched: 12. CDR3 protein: CASELAGVGGRSYEQYF. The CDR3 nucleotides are TGTGCCAGCGAACTAGCGGGAGTTGGTGGGCGCTCCTACGAGCAGTACTTC.

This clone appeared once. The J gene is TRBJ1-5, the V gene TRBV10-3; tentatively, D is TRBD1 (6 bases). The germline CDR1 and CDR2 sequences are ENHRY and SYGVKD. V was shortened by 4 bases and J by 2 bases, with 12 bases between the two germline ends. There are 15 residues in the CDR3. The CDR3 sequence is CAISGTSGGNQPQHF. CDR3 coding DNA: TGTGCCATCAGTGGTACCTCAGGGGGCAATCAGCCCCAGCATTTT.

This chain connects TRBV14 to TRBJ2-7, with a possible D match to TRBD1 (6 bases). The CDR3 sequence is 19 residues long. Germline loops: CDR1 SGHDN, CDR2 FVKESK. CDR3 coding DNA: TGTGCCAGCAGCCAAGATTCCCATCAAGGGGGAACCTCCTCCTGCGAGCAGTACGTC. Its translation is CASSQDSHQGGTSSCEQYV.

The DNA for the CDR3 is TGTGCCAGCAGTTACACAGCTCAGAGCTCCTACAATGAGCAGTTCTTC. Its protein is CASSYTAQSSYNEQFF. V is TRBV6-5 and J is TRBJ2-1; no definite D call. The CDR3 has 16 residues. The germline gives CDR1 MNHEY, CDR2 SVGAGI. The V end lost 2 bases, the J end lost 0 bases, and 11 bases lay between the germline ends.

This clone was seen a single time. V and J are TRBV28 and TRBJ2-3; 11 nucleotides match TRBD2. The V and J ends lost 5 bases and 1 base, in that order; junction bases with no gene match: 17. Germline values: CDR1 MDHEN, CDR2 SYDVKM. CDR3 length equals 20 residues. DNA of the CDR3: TGTGCCAGCAGTGCCGTCCGGACTAGCGGGCCTATCCACGGCACAGATACGCAGTATTTT. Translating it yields CASSAVRTSGPIHGTDTQYF.

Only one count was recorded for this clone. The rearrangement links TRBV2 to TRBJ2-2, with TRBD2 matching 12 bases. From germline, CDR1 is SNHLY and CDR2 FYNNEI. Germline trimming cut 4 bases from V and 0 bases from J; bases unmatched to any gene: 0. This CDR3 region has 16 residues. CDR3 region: CASSGLAGANTGELFF. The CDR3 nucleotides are TGTGCCAGCAGTGGACTAGCGGGGGCGAACACCGGGGAGCTGTTTTTT.

The CDR3 bases are TGTGCCAGCAGTTTCTTTCAGGGTTCGTACGAGCAGTACTTC. It is translated as CASSFFQGSYEQYF. The V and J genes are TRBV27 and TRBJ2-7; possibly TRBD1 for D (5 bases). The CDR3 runs 14 residues. V shed 3 bases and J shed 4 bases, with 13 bases lying between them. Germline assignment: CDR1 MNHEY and CDR2 SMNVEV (reference sequence).

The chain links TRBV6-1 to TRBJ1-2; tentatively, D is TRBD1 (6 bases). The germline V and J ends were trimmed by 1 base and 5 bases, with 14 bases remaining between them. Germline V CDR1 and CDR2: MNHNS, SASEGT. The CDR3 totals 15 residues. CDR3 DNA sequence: TGTGCCAGCAGTGAAGAGACCCACCAGGGGTATGGCTACACCTTC. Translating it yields CASSEETHQGYGYTF.

The DNA for the CDR3 is TGTGCCAGCAGTTCGCCTCGGGACAAGAGCTCCTATAATTCACCCCTCCACTTT. Amino acids: CASSSPRDKSSYNSPLHF. The V call is TRBV28, the J call TRBJ1-6; D possibly corresponds to TRBD1 (6 bases). CDR1 MDHEN and CDR2 SYDVKM come from the germline V gene. Trimming pared 4 bases from V and 0 bases from J, leaving 16 bases between. The CDR3 is 18 amino acids.

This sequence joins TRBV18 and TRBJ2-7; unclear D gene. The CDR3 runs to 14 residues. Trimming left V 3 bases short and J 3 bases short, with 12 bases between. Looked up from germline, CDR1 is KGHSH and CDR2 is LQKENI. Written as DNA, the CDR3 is TGTGCCAGCTCACCTAGACGGGTTGACTACGAGCAGTACGTC. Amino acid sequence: CASSPRRVDYEQYV.